This T cell receptor (beta chain) was sequenced during a study of blood T cell repertoires in COVID-19. Study-level background: Samples of COVID-19 (acute and convalescent) were obtained from the United States, Italy and Spain.

In assigning cohorts, the study relied on participant-reported clinical history. Exposed enrollees encountered a COVID-19 case at some point within 2 weeks before study entry. Methods used by the authors: Using reference gene primer amplification, nucleated cell counts were estimated. Sequenced by immunoSEQ multiplex PCR; TCRdb stores in-frame clones only, minus some. D and trimming were read from the DNA, whereas the V and J calls and clone size are those reported in that table. Seen here are some 300,000 clones, approximately 89% observed once, and the top ten hold under 3.5%. CDR1 is SGHRS and CDR2 is YFSETQ in the germline V gene. This CDR3 comprises 17 residues. V was clipped by 3 bases and J by 0 bases, with 16 bases between them.

Sequencing input: PBMCs or T cells enriched from blood (not recorded which). This TCR came from a woman in her fifties or sixties who had been exposed to COVID-19. The chain links TRBV5-1 to TRBJ2-1; TRBD2 might be the D (6 bases). The CDR3 nucleotides are TGCGCCAGCAGCTCCCCGGCGGGGCGCATCTCCTACAATGAGCAGTTCTTC. Encoded protein: CASSSPAGRISYNEQFF.